This entry lists 21 T cell receptor beta chains sequenced from one sample in a study of control samples from healthy donors and cancer patients. Sequencing used immunoSEQ multiplex PCR; TCRdb keeps in-frame clones, though not all of them. Of approximately 90,000 clones listed, just under 85% were seen once; the top ten hold 19%. Sequencing was carried out using blood. These receptors were collected from a man younger than 45 in good health.

This rearrangement joins TRBV30 to TRBJ2-7; TRBD1 aligns across 11 bases. The CDR3 extends over 15 amino acids. The trim removed 7 bases at V and 3 bases at J, leaving 11 bases unmatched. CDR1 GTSNPN and CDR2 SVGIG come from the germline V gene (reference sequence). The CDR3 spells CASRDSGQGGYEQYF. CDR3 nucleotides: TGTGCCTCACGCGATTCGGGACAGGGGGGCTACGAGCAGTACTTC. Based on the CDR3 plus reference TRBV30 and TRBJ2-7, the full variable domain is SQTIHQWPATLVQPVGSPLSLECTVEGTSNPNLYWYRQAAGRGLQLLFYSVGIGQISSEVPQNLSASRPQDRQFILSSKKLLLSDSGFYLCASRDSGQGGYEQYFGPGTRLTVT.

This rearrangement joins TRBV9 to TRBJ2-1; 12 bases line up with TRBD2. V shed 4 bases and J 6 bases; nucleotides not matched to a gene: 5. The CDR3 runs to 15 residues. The germline V gene has CDR1 SGDLS and CDR2 YYNGEE. The CDR3 coding sequence is TGTGCCAGCAGCCCTTGGACTAGCGGGGTCAATGAGCAGTTCTTC. Encoded protein: CASSPWTSGVNEQFF.

This chain links TRBV14 with TRBJ1-1; D gene unclear. Germline V gene sequence: CDR1 SGHDN, CDR2 FVKESK. The CDR3 runs to 14 residues. Trimming left V 1 base short and J 4 bases short, with 10 bases between. The CDR3 DNA reads TGTGCCAGCAGCCAAGCGCGACGGCCCACTGAAGCTTTCTTT. Amino acids: CASSQARRPTEAFF. Drawing the rest from reference TRBV14 and TRBJ1-1, the complete variable domain is EAGVTQFPSHSVIEKGQTVTLRCDPISGHDNLYWYRRVMGKEIKFLLHFVKESKQDESGMPNNRFLAERTGGTYSTLKVQPAELEDSGVYFCASSQARRPTEAFFGQGTRLTVV.

This sequence joins TRBV11-1 and TRBJ1-1; 7 bases align to TRBD1. The CDR3 runs to 12 residues. Trimming cost V 4 bases and J 4 bases; bases outside gene matches: 0. The V gene's germline CDR1 is SGHAT and CDR2 FQDESV (reference sequence). CDR3 DNA: TGTGCCAGCAGCTCAGGGGGCACTGAAGCTTTCTTT. Translation: CASSSGGTEAFF.

This chain joins TRBV14 and TRBJ2-3, with TRBD2 identical over 13 bases. This CDR3 is built from 17 residues. The trim removed 4 bases at V and 3 bases at J, leaving 7 bases unmatched. Germline V gene data show CDR1 as SGHDN and CDR2 as FVKESK. CDR3 sequence: CASSPGLAGKVTDTQYF. The CDR3 region has the DNA TGTGCCAGCAGCCCGGGACTAGCGGGGAAGGTTACAGATACGCAGTATTTT.

The chain has TRBV7-9 and TRBJ2-3; 7 bases map to TRBD2. V was clipped by 3 bases and J by 0 bases; unmatched bases: 12. CDR3 length equals 18 residues. Germline CDR1 SEHNR, CDR2 FQNEAQ (reference sequence). The CDR3 DNA is TGTGCCAGCAGCTTCCCGCCCCCCGGGCGGGGGAGCACAGATACGCAGTATTTT. Its translation: CASSFPPPGRGSTDTQYF.

V and J are TRBV24-1 and TRBJ2-3; D gene ambiguous. Germline assignment: CDR1 KGHDR and CDR2 SFDVKD. The CDR3 is 12 residues long. Trimming pared 5 bases from V and 0 bases from J, leaving 2 bases between. CDR3 amino acids: CATSASTDTQYF. Here the CDR3 DNA reads TGTGCCACCAGTGCTAGCACAGATACGCAGTATTTT.

The CDR3: CASSQRQAAGIKQYF. The CDR3 DNA sequence: TGTGCCAGCAGCCAAAGACAGGCGGCGGGTATTAAGCAGTACTTC. The chain has TRBV11-2 and TRBJ2-7, with D possibly being TRBD1 (6 bases). This CDR3 is 15 amino acids long. The germline gives CDR1 SGHAT, CDR2 FQNNGV. The V gene lost 5 bases and the J gene lost 8 bases, with 22 bases spanning the gap.

The V and J genes are TRBV5-8 and TRBJ2-7; D not resolved. This CDR3 contains 14 residues. The V end was cut by 1 base, the J end by 0 bases, with 8 bases between. From germline, CDR1 is SGHTS and CDR2 YDEGEE. CDR3 in DNA: TGTGCCAGCAGCTTGAGTCCTAGCTCCTACGAGCAGTACTTC. This sequence encodes CASSLSPSSYEQYF.

The chain couples TRBV9 to TRBJ2-3; D is ambiguous. Between the trimmed V and J ends, which lost 0 bases and 2 bases, there was a span of 10 bases. The germline V gene encodes CDR1 SGDLS and CDR2 YYNGEE. This CDR3 comprises 15 residues. CDR3 protein: CASSVGVADTDTQYF. As DNA, the CDR3 is TGTGCCAGCAGCGTAGGGGTGGCGGACACAGATACGCAGTATTTT.

This clone occurred a few times. V usage is TRBV5-1 and J usage is TRBJ1-1, with D possibly being TRBD1 (5 bases). The CDR3 covers 15 residues. The germline gives CDR1 SGHRS, CDR2 YFSETQ. Deletions cut 4 bases from V and 1 base from J, with 14 bases between. CDR3 sequence reads: CASSVLPGRNTEAFF. Written as DNA, the CDR3 is TGCGCCAGCAGCGTCCTACCGGGACGGAACACTGAAGCTTTCTTT.

With regard to this clone: Other nucleotide sequences from this sample produce the same CDR3. The chain recombines TRBV6-5 with TRBJ1-1; 7 bases line up with TRBD1. The germline gives CDR1 MNHEY, CDR2 SVGAGI. This CDR3 is built from 13 residues. The V and J ends lost 6 bases and 1 base, in that order; junction bases with no gene match: 2. In nucleotides, the CDR3 is TGTGCCAGCAGCTACAGGGGGAACACTGAAGCTTTCTTT. Amino acids: CASSYRGNTEAFF.

Points on this clone: A junction end diverges from the germline sequence, so it may reflect a read error. V gene TRBV19 combines with J gene TRBJ1-1; possible D gene TRBD1, 5 bases. CDR3 size: 12 residues. Germline loops: CDR1 LNHDA, CDR2 SQIVND (reference sequence). The chain's CDR3 is CASSIVTEEAFF. CDR3 bases: TGTGCCAGTAGCATAGTGACAGAAGAAGCTTTCTTT.

The chain recombines TRBV19 with TRBJ1-5; 10 bases match TRBD1. CDR1 is LNHDA and CDR2 is SQIVND in the germline V gene (reference sequence). V shed 3 bases, J shed 8 bases, and the junction held 10 bases outside the gene matches. This CDR3 region has 16 residues. Here the CDR3 reads CASSIIRGQGVKPQHF. CDR3 bases: TGTGCCAGTAGTATTATCCGAGGACAGGGGGTGAAGCCCCAGCATTTT. The full variable domain, its missing parts supplied by reference TRBV19 and TRBJ1-5, is DGGITQSPKYLFRKEGQNVTLSCEQNLNHDAMYWYRQDPGQGLRLIYYSQIVNDFQKGDIAEGYSVSREKKESFPLTVTSAQKNPTAFYLCASSIIRGQGVKPQHFGDGTRLSIL.

The chain has TRBV13 and TRBJ1-1, with TRBD1 matching over 9 bases. The CDR3 extends over 15 amino acids. The ends lost 0 bases at V and 3 bases at J; junction bases unmatched: 2. Looked up from germline, CDR1 is PRHDT and CDR2 is FYEKMQ (reference sequence). CDR3 nucleotides: TGTGCCAGCAGCTTAGGACAGGGGGCGTACACTGAAGCTTTCTTT. Protein product: CASSLGQGAYTEAFF.

CDR3 region: CATQTGGNTGELFF. The CDR3 bases are TGTGCCACCCAGACAGGTGGGAACACCGGGGAGCTGTTTTTT. V usage is TRBV28 and J usage is TRBJ2-2, with D possibly matching TRBD1 (6 bases). Germline V CDR1 and CDR2: MDHEN, SYDVKM. The CDR3 spans 14 residues. Trimming took off 10 bases at V and 1 base at J, with 13 bases between the two ends.

This chain links TRBV9 with TRBJ2-3; D is unresolved. V dropped 0 bases and J dropped 2 bases, with 4 bases sitting between them. The V gene's germline CDR1 is SGDLS and CDR2 YYNGEE. This CDR3 is built from 13 residues. The CDR3 bases are TGTGCCAGCAGCGTAGTCCCCACAGATACGCAGTATTTT. Its translation: CASSVVPTDTQYF.

This clone is a singleton in its sample. The chain employs TRBV5-1 and TRBJ2-6; TRBD1 aligns across 7 bases. The germline V gene encodes CDR1 SGHRS and CDR2 YFSETQ. This CDR3 is built from 14 residues. The J segment lost 7 bases and the V segment lost 3 bases, leaving 4 bases of the junction unmatched. In nucleotides, the CDR3 is TGCGCCAGCAGCTCACCAGGGGGAGCCAACGTCCTGACTTTC. Protein sequence: CASSSPGGANVLTF.

As for this clone: This CDR3 is also generated by other DNA sequences in the sample. The rearrangement links TRBV2 to TRBJ1-5; D remains unclear. From germline, CDR1 is SNHLY and CDR2 FYNNEI. This CDR3 has 13 amino acids. V lost 4 bases to trimming and J lost 4 bases, with 8 bases between them. CDR3 nucleotides: TGTGCCAGCAGTGGTACGGAGAATCAGCCCCAGCATTTT. Its protein product is CASSGTENQPQHF.

This chain connects TRBV5-4 to TRBJ2-3; TRBD2 matches at 7 bases. There are 14 residues in the CDR3. The V segment lost 0 bases and the J segment 6 bases; nucleotides outside the gene matches: 4. CDR1 SGHNT and CDR2 YYREEE come from the germline V gene (reference sequence). CDR3 coding DNA: TGTGCCAGCAGCTTGGCGACTAGCTCGGATACGCAGTATTTT. This gives the protein CASSLATSSDTQYF.

The chain joins TRBV5-4 to TRBJ1-2; D unresolved. Germline V gene lookup returns CDR1 SGHNT and CDR2 YYREEE (reference sequence). The CDR3 runs to 14 residues. V was pared by 0 bases and J by 3 bases, with 9 bases between. The CDR3 loop is CASSLEAGDYGYTF. CDR3 coding DNA: TGTGCCAGCAGCTTGGAAGCAGGCGACTATGGCTACACCTTC.